This passage covers 12 T cell receptor beta chains from one sample sequenced in a study of blood T cell repertoires in COVID-19. Only in-frame clones appear in the TCRdb table, and some are missing; sequencing was by immunoSEQ multiplex PCR. The sample lists around 220,000 clones, roughly 84% occurring once. The sequenced sample was PBMCs or T cells enriched from blood (not recorded which). These receptors originate from a middle-aged woman who had recovered from COVID-19.

This chain uses TRBV9 with TRBJ2-5, with 7 bases that match TRBD1. Germline V gene data show CDR1 as SGDLS and CDR2 as YYNGEE. This CDR3 contains 15 residues. Germline trimming cut 4 bases from V and 7 bases from J; bases unmatched to any gene: 13. The CDR3 coding sequence is TGTGCCAGCAGCCAAGGGGGCCCCGGGGTCGGGACCCAGTACTTC. Translating gives CASSQGGPGVGTQYF. Full variable domain (rest looked up from reference TRBV9 and TRBJ2-5): DSGVTQTPKHLITATGQRVTLRCSPRSGDLSVYWYQQSLDQGLQFLIQYYNGEERAKGNILERFSAQQFPDLHSELNLSSLELGDSALYFCASSQGGPGVGTQYFGPGTRLLVL.

This chain links TRBV5-1 with TRBJ2-2; a possible D gene is TRBD2 (6 bases). CDR1 and CDR2 from the germline V gene are SGHRS and YFSETQ. The CDR3 has 13 amino acids. Between the trimmed V and J ends, which lost 2 bases and 7 bases, there was a span of 9 bases. The CDR3 nucleotides read TGCGCCAGCAGCTTTAGCGGTATCGGGGAGCTGTTTTTT. As protein: CASSFSGIGELFF. Full variable domain (rest looked up from reference TRBV5-1 and TRBJ2-2): KAGVTQTPRYLIKTRGQQVTLSCSPISGHRSVSWYQQTPGQGLQFLFEYFSETQRNKGNFPGRFSGRQFSNSRSEMNVSTLELGDSALYLCASSFSGIGELFFGEGSRLTVL.

The chain couples TRBV12-5 to TRBJ2-5; 7 bases line up with TRBD2. V shed 0 bases and J 5 bases; nucleotides not matched to a gene: 18. The CDR3 consists of 19 residues. Germline CDR1 reads LGHNT; CDR2 reads FRNRAP. The CDR3 DNA sequence: TGTGCTAGTGGTTTGGTACTCCCCTTTGGGGAGGGTAATTTTGAGACCCAGTACTTC. The encoded protein is CASGLVLPFGEGNFETQYF.

The V and J genes are TRBV4-1 and TRBJ2-7; 9 nucleotides line up with TRBD2. Germline V gene data show CDR1 as MGHRA and CDR2 as YSYEKL. CDR3 length: 19 residues. The V and J ends lost 0 bases and 0 bases, in that order; junction bases with no gene match: 12. The CDR3 region is CASSQDPAETSGSSYEQYF. CDR3 in DNA: TGCGCCAGCAGCCAAGATCCGGCTGAGACTAGCGGAAGCTCCTACGAGCAGTACTTC.

This clone was observed a single time. The chain has TRBV7-9 and TRBJ2-1; 8 bases map to TRBD2. The trim removed 6 bases at V and 3 bases at J, leaving 10 bases unmatched. The CDR3 length is 16 residues. Germline assignment: CDR1 SEHNR and CDR2 FQNEAQ (reference sequence). The CDR3 spells CASSLLRAGDYNEQFF. The CDR3 bases are TGTGCCAGCAGTTTACTAAGAGCGGGGGACTACAATGAGCAGTTCTTC.

The chain uses TRBV3-1 (or the pseudogene TRBV3-2) and TRBJ1-1; D might be TRBD1 (6 bases). The CDR3 loop spans 14 amino acids. CDR1 is LGHDT, CDR2 YNNKEL, per germline (reference sequence). The V end was cut by 1 base, the J end by 0 bases, with 6 bases between. This chain's CDR3 is CASSQGQVNTEAFF. CDR3 DNA: TGTGCCAGCAGCCAAGGACAGGTGAACACTGAAGCTTTCTTT.

The rearrangement joins TRBV11-3 to TRBJ2-3; perhaps TRBD1 as D (6 bases). V was clipped by 5 bases and J by 3 bases, with 15 bases between them. The length of the CDR3 is 15 residues. Germline CDR1 reads SGHNT; CDR2 reads YENEEA. CDR3 residues: CASSQQGAYTDTQYF. In nucleotides, the CDR3 is TGTGCCAGCAGCCAACAGGGTGCGTATACAGATACGCAGTATTTT.

This clone showed up just once. The chain recombines TRBV7-7 with TRBJ2-5, with 7 bases identical to TRBD2. J was trimmed by 5 bases and V by 1 base; bases with no gene match: 7. The CDR3 length is 15 residues. The germline gives CDR1 SSHAT, CDR2 FNYEAQ (reference sequence). CDR3 loop: CASSLDGRSGETQYF. CDR3 DNA sequence: TGTGCCAGCAGCTTAGACGGGAGGAGCGGGGAGACCCAGTACTTC. Full variable domain (remainder filled in from reference TRBV7-7 and TRBJ2-5): GAGVSQSPRYKVTKRGQDVTLRCDPISSHATLYWYQQALGQGPEFLTYFNYEAQPDKSGLPSDRFSAERPEGSISTLTIQRTEQRDSAMYRCASSLDGRSGETQYFGPGTRLLVL.

In nucleotides, the CDR3 is TGTGCCAGCAGCTTATGGGGAGGGGCCGGCTCACCCCTCCACTTT. Amino acids: CASSLWGGAGSPLHF. The J gene is TRBJ1-6, the V gene TRBV7-2; D might be TRBD1 (5 bases). Trimming left V 2 bases short and J 10 bases short, with 15 bases between. Germline values: CDR1 SGHTA, CDR2 FQGNSA. There are 15 residues in the CDR3.

The gene calls are TRBV5-1 and TRBJ2-5, with D perhaps matching TRBD2 (6 bases). This CDR3 spans 16 amino acids. CDR1 and CDR2 from the germline V gene are SGHRS and YFSETQ. V was pared by 0 bases and J by 3 bases, with 15 bases between. CDR3: CASSLVGGKKEETQYF. CDR3 bases: TGCGCCAGCAGCTTGGTAGGCGGGAAGAAGGAAGAGACCCAGTACTTC.

V and J are TRBV6-4 and TRBJ2-3, with D maybe TRBD2 (7 bases). There are 18 residues in the CDR3. CDR1 is MRHNA and CDR2 is SNTAGT in the germline V gene. V shed 6 bases and J shed 0 bases, with 22 bases lying between them. This chain's CDR3 is CASRKNGGLDDSTDTQYF. CDR3 nucleotides: TGTGCCAGCAGGAAAAACGGGGGGCTAGATGACAGCACAGATACGCAGTATTTT.

This chain links TRBV19 with TRBJ2-1; TRBD2 aligns across 7 bases. The CDR3 consists of 16 residues. Germline V gene lookup returns CDR1 LNHDA and CDR2 SQIVND (reference sequence). V was clipped by 9 bases and J by 1 base; unmatched bases: 12. The CDR3: CASTRRASGSYNEQFF. Written as DNA, the CDR3 is TGTGCCAGCACAAGACGGGCTAGCGGTTCCTACAATGAGCAGTTCTTC.